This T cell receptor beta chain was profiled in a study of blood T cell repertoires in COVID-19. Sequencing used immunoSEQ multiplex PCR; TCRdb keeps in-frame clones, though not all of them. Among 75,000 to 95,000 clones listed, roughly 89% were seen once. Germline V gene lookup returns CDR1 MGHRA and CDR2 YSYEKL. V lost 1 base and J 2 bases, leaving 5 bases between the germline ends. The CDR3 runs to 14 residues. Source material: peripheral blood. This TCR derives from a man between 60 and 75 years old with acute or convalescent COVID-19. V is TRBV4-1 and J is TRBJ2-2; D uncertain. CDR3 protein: CASSQVANTGELFF. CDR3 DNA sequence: TGCGCCAGCAGCCAAGTGGCAAACACCGGGGAGCTGTTTTTT.